This TCR beta chain is from a study of shared clonotypes between healthy human individuals. The method was immunoSEQ multiplex PCR; TCRdb's version includes in-frame clones alone and lacks a portion of them. The sample records millions of clones, more than 90% being singletons. The CDR3 has 13 residues. Germline V gene sequence: CDR1 LNHDA, CDR2 SQIVND (reference sequence). The germline V and J ends were trimmed by 3 bases and 3 bases, with 8 bases remaining between them. J is TRBJ1-1 and V is TRBV19, with D unclear. The origin of this receptor is a man aged 18 to 35 in good health. Sample: naive CD4+ T cells sorted from blood. The sample's subset: CD45RA+ positively selected. CDR3 amino acids: CASSILRDTEAFF. The CDR3 coding sequence is TGTGCCAGTAGTATTCTGCGGGACACTGAAGCTTTCTTT. Combining the CDR3 with reference TRBV19 and TRBJ1-1 gives the whole variable domain DGGITQSPKYLFRKEGQNVTLSCEQNLNHDAMYWYRQDPGQGLRLIYYSQIVNDFQKGDIAEGYSVSREKKESFPLTVTSAQKNPTAFYLCASSILRDTEAFFGQGTRLTVV.